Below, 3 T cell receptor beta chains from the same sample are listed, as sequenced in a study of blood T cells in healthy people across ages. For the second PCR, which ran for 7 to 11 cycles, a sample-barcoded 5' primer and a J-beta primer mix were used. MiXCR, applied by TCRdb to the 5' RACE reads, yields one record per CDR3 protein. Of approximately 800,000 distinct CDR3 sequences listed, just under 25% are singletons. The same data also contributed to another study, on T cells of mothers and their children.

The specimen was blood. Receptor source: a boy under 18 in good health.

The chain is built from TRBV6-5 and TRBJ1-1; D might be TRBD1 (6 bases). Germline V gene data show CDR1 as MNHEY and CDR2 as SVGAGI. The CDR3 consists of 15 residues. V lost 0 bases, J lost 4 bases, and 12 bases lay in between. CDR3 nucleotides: TGTGCCAGCAGTTACTCGTATCAGGGGTCCACTGAAGCTTTCTTT. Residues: CASSYSYQGSTEAFF.

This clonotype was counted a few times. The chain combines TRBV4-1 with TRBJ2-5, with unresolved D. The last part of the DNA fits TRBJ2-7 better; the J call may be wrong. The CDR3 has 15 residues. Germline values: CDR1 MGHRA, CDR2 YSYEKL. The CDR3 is CASSQDLGSTYEQYF. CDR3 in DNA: TGCGCCAGCAGCCAAGATCTTGGGTCGACCTACGAGCAGTACTTC.

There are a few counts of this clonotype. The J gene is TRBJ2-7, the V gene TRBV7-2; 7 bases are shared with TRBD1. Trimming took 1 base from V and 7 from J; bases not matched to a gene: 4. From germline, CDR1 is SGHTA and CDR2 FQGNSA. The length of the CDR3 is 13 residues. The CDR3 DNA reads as TGTGCCAGCAGCTTAGGGACAGGTAGAGAGCAGTACTTC. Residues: CASSLGTGREQYF.